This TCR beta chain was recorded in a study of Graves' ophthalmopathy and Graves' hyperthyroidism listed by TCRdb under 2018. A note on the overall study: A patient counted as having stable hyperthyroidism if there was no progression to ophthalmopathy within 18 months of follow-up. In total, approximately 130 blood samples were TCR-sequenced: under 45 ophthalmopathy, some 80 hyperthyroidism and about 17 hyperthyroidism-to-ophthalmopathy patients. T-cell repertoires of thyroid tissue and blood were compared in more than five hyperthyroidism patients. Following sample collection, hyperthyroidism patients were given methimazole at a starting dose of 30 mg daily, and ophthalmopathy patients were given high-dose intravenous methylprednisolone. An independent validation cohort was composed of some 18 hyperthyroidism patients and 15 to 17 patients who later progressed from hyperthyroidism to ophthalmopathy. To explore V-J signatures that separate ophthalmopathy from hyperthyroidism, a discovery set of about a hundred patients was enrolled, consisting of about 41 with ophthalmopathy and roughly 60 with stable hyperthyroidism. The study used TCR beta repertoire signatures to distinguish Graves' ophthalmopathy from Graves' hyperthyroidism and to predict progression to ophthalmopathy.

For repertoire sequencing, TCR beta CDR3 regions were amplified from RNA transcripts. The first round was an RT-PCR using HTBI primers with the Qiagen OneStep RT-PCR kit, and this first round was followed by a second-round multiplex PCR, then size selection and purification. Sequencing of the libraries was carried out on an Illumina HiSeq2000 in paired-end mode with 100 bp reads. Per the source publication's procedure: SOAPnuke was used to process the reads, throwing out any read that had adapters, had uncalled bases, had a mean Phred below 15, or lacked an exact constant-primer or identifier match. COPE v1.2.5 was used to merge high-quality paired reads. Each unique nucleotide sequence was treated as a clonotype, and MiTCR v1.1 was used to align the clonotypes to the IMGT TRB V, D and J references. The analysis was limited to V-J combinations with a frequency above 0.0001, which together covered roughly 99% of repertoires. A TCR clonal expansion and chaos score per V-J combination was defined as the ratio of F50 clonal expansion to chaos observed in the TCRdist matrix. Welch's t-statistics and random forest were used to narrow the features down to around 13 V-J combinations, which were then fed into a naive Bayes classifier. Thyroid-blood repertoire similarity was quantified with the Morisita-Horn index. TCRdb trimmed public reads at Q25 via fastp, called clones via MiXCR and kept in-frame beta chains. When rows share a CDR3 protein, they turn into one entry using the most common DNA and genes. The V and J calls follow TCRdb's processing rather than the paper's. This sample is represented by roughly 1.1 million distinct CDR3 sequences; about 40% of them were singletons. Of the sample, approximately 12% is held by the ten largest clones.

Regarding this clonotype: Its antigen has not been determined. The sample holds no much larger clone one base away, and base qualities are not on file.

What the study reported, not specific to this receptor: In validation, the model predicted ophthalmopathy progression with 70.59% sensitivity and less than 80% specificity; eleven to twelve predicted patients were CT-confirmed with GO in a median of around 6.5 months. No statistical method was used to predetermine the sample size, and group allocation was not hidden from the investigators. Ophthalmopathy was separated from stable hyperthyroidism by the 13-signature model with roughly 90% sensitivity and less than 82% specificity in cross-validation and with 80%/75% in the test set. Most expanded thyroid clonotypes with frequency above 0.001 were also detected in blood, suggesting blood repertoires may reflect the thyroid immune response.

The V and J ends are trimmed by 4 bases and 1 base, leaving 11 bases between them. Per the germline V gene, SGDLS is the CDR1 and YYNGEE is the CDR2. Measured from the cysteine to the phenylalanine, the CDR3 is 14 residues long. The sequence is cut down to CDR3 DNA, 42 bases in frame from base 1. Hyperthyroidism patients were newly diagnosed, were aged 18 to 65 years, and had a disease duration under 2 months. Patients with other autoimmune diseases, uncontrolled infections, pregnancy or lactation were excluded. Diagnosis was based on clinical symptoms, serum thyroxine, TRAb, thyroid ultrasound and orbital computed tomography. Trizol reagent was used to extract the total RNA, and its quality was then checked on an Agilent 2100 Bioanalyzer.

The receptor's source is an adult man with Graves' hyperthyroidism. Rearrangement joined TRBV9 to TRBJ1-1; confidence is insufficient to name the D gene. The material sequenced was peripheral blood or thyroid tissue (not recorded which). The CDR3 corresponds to CASSREGGNTEAFF. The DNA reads TGTGCCAGCAGCAGGGAGGGAGGGAACACTGAAGCTTTCTTT.